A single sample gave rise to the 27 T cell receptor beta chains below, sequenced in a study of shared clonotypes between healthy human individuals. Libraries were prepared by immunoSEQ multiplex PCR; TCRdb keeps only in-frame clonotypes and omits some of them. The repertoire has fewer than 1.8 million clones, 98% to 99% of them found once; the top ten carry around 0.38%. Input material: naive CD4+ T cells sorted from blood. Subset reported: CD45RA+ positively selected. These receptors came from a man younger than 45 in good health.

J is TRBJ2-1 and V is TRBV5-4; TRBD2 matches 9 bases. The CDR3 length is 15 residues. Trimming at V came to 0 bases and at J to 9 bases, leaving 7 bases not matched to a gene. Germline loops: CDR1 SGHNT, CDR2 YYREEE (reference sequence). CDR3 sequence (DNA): TGTGCCAGCAGCTTGGATACTAGCGGGTCGGCTGAGCAGTTCTTC. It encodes CASSLDTSGSAEQFF.

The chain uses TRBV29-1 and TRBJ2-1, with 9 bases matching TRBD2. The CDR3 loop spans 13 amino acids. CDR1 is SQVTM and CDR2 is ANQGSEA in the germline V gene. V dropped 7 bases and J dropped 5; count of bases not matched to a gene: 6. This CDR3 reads CSAGLANNNEQFF. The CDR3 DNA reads TGCAGCGCTGGACTAGCGAACAACAATGAGCAGTTCTTC.

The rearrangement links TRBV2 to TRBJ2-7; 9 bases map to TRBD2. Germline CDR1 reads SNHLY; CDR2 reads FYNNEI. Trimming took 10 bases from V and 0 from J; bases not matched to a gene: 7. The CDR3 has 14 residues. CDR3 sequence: CATKSSGGSYEQYF. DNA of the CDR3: TGTGCCACCAAAAGTAGCGGGGGCTCCTACGAGCAGTACTTC.

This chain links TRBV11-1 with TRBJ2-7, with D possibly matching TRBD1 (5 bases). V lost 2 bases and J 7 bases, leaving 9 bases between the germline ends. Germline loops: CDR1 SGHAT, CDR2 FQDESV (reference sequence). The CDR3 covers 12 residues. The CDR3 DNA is TGTGCCAGCAGCTTACCAGGGCTTGAGCAGTACTTC. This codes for CASSLPGLEQYF.

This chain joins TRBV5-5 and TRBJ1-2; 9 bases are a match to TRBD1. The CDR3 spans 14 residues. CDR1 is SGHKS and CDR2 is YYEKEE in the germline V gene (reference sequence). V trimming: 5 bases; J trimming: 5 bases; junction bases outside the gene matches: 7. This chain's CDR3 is CASRRTGGGYGYTF. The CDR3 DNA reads TGTGCCAGCAGGAGAACAGGGGGCGGTTATGGCTACACCTTC.

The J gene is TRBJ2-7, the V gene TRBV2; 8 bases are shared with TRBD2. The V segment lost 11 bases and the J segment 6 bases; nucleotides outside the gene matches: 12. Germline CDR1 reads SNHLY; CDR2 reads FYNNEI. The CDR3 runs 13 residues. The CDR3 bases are TGTGCCGAGAAGGGACTAGGCTTGGTCGAGCAGTACTTC. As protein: CAEKGLGLVEQYF.

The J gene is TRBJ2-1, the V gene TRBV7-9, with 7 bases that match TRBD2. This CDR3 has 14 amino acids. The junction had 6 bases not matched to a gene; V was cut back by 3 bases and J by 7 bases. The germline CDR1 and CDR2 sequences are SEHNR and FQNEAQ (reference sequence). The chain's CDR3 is CASSLATGGNEQFF. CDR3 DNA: TGTGCCAGCAGCTTGGCCACCGGGGGGAATGAGCAGTTCTTC.

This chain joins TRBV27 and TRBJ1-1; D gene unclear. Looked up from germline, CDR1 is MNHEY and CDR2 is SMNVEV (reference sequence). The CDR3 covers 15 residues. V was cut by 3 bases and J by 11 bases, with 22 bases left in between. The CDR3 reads CASSLVSAGAGEAFF. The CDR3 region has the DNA TGTGCCAGCAGTTTGGTTTCGGCAGGCGCGGGCGAGGCTTTCTTT.

The CDR3 region has the DNA TGTGCCAGCAGTTTCGTTCGGGAGGGCCCGAACAATGAGCAGTTCTTC. Protein: CASSFVREGPNNEQFF. This chain uses TRBV28 with TRBJ2-1; 8 bases line up with TRBD2. The junction had 9 bases not matched to a gene; V was cut back by 3 bases and J by 5 bases. Germline CDR1 MDHEN, CDR2 SYDVKM. This CDR3 has 16 residues.

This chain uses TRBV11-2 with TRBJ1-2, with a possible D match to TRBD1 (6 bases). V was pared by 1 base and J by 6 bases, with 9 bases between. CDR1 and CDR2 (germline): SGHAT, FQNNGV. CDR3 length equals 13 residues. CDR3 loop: CASSLGGQNGYTF. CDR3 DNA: TGTGCCAGCAGCTTAGGGGGGCAGAATGGCTACACCTTC.

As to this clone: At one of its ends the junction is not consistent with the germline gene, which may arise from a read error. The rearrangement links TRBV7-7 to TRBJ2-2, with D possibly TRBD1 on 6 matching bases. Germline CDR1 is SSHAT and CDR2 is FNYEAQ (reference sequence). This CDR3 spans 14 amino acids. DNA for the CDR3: TGTGCTAGCAGCACAACACAGGGAACCGGGGAGCTGTTTTTT. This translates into CASSTTQGTGELFF.

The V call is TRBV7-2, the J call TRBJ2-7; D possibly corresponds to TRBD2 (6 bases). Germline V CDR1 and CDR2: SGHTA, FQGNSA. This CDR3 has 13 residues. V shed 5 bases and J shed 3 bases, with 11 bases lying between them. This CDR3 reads CASSGTSIYEQYF. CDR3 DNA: TGTGCCAGCAGCGGGACTTCCATCTACGAGCAGTACTTC.

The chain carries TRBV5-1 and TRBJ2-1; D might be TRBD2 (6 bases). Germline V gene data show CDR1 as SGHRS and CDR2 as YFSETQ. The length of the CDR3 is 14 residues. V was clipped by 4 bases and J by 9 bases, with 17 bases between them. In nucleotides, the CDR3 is TGCGCCAGCAGCCCAATAGGGACTCTGGGTGAGCAGTTCTTC. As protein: CASSPIGTLGEQFF.

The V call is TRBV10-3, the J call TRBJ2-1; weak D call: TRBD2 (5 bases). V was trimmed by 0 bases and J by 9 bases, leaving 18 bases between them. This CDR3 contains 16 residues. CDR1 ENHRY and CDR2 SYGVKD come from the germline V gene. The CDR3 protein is CAISESSLGGLGEQFF. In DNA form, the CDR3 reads TGTGCCATCAGTGAGTCGAGTCTAGGAGGCTTAGGTGAGCAGTTCTTC.

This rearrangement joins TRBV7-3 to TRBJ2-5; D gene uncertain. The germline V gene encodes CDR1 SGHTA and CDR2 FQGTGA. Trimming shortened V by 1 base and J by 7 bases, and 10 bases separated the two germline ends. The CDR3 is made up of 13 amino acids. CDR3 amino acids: CASSLNGVGTQYF. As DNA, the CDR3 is TGTGCCAGCAGCTTAAACGGCGTTGGGACCCAGTACTTC.

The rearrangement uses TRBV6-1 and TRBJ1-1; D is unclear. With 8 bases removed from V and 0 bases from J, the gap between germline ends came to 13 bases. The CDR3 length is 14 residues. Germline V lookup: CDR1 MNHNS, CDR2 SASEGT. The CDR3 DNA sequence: TGTGCCAGCGAGCGGGATCCCCTGAACACTGAAGCTTTCTTT. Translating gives CASERDPLNTEAFF.

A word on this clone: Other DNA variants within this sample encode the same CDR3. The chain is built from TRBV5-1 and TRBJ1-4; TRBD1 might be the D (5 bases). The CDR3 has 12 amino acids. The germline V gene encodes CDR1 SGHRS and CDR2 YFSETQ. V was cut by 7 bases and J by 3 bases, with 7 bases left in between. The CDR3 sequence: CASRQPNEKLFF. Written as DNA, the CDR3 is TGCGCCAGCCGACAGCCTAATGAAAAACTGTTTTTT.

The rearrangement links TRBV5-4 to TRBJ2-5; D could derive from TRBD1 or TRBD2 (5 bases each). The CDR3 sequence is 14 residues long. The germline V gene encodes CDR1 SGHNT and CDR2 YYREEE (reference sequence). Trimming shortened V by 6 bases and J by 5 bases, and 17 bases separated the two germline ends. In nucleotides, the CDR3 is TGTGCCAGCACTAGGGGAGAAATTTCGGAGACCCAGTACTTC. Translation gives CASTRGEISETQYF.

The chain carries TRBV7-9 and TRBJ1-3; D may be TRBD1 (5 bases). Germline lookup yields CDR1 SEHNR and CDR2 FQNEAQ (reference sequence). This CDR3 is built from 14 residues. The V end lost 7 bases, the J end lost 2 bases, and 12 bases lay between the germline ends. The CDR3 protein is CASTPGGAGNTIYF. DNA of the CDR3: TGTGCCAGCACCCCCGGGGGGGCTGGAAACACCATATATTTT.

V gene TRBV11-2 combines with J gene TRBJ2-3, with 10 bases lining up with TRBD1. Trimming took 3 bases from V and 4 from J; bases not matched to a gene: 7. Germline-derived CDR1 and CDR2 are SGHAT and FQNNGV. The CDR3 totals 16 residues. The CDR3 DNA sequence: TGTGCCAGCAGCTTTGGCGGGGGACAGGGGTCAGATACGCAGTATTTT. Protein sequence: CASSFGGGQGSDTQYF.

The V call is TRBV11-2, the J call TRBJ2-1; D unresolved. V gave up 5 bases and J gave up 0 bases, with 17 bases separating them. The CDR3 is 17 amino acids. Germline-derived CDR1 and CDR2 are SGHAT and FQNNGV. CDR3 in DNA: TGTGCCAGCAGCCAACCCTTTCGAAGCTTCTCCTACAATGAGCAGTTCTTC. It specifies CASSQPFRSFSYNEQFF.

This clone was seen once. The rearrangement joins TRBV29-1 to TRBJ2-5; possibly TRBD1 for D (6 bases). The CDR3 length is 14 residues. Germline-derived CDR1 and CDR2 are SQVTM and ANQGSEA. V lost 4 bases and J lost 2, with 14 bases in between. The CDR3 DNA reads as TGCAGCGTTGGACTTAGACAGGTACAAGAGACCCAGTACTTC. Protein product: CSVGLRQVQETQYF.

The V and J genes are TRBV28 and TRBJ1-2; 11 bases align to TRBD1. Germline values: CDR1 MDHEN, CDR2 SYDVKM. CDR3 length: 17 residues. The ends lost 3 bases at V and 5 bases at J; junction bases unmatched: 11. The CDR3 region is CASSFFGQGASDYGYTF. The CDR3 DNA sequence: TGTGCCAGCAGTTTTTTTGGACAGGGGGCTTCTGATTATGGCTACACCTTC.

CDR3 nucleotide sequence: TGTGCCAGCAGCTTTAGGCAGGGAAGTTTCACTGAAGCTTTCTTT. It is translated as CASSFRQGSFTEAFF. This chain joins TRBV11-1 and TRBJ1-1, with D possibly being TRBD1 (5 bases). Germline-derived CDR1 and CDR2 are SGHAT and FQDESV (reference sequence). Trimming cost V 3 bases and J 4 bases, with 15 bases left between them. There are 15 residues in the CDR3.

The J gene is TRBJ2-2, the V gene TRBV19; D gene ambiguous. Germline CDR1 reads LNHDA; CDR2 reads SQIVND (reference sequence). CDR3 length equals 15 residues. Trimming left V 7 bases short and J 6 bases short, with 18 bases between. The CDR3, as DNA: TGTGCCAGTACCACTTACGGCGGTACCCCCGGGGAGCTGTTTTTT. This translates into CASTTYGGTPGELFF.

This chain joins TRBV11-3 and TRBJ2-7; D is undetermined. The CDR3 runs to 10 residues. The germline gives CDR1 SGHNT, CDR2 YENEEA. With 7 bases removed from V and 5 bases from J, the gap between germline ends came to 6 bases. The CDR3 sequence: CASTGDEQYF. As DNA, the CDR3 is TGTGCCAGCACCGGTGACGAGCAGTACTTC. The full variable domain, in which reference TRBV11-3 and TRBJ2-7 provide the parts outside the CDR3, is EAGVVQSPRYKIIEKKQPVAFWCNPISGHNTLYWYLQNLGQGPELLIRYENEEAVDDSQLPKDRFSAERLKGVDSTLKIQPAELGDSAVYLCASTGDEQYFGPGTRLTVT.

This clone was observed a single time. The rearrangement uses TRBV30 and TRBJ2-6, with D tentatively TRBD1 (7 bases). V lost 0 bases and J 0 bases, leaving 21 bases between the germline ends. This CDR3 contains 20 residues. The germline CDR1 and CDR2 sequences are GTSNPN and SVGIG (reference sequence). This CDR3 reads CAWSVVGGTGAPSGANVLTF. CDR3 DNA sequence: TGTGCCTGGAGTGTTGTCGGGGGCACAGGGGCTCCCTCTGGGGCCAACGTCCTGACTTTC.